The rows below give T cell receptor beta chains drawn from one sample of a study of cytomegalovirus exposure and HLA in healthy donors. Generated by immunoSEQ multiplex PCR, the TCRdb table keeps only in-frame clones and is missing some. The table has around 190,000 clones, around 82% seen once; the top ten hold 1.5% to 2%. Sequenced material: PBMCs. These receptors came from a man younger than 35 in good health and CMV-seronegative. Both conserved end residues are part of each CDR3. D genes are given only for firm matches. A row's size may be missing; if present it is once, few, many or a size class.

TRBD1,TRBJ2-5,TRBV7-9,few,15,TGTGCCAGCGGGCCAGCACAGGGGCCTCAAGAGACCCAGTACTTC,CASGPAQGPQETQYF
TRBD1,TRBJ1-1,TRBV14,-,16,TGTGCCAGCAGCCAAGATATGGGACAGGCCAGGGGTGAAGCTTTCTTT,CASSQDMGQARGEAFF
TRBD1,TRBJ2-7,TRBV18,-,15,TGTGCCAGCTCAAACGGACAGGCCTTGATAAGCTGGCAGTACTTC,CASSNGQALISWQYF
-,TRBJ2-7,TRBV6-5,few,12,TGTGCCAGCAGTTACTCCCTCTACGAGCAGTACTTC,CASSYSLYEQYF
-,TRBJ1-2,TRBV5-4,-,14,TGTGCCAGCAGCTCCGGGACACATACACATGGCTACACCTTC,CASSSGTHTHGYTF
-,TRBJ1-4,TRBV28,-,16,TGTGCCAGCAGTTTTTTTTTCTTAGGACAGACCGAAAAACTGTTTTTT,CASSFFFLGQTEKLFF
TRBD1,TRBJ1-5,TRBV6-6,few,13,TGTGCCAGCAGTTCGGACAGGGACCAGCCCCAGCATTTT,CASSSDRDQPQHF
TRBD2,TRBJ2-3,TRBV11-3,-,19,TGTGCCAGCAGCTTAGTCGAGGGGACTAGCGGGAGGGCCGGCGATACGCAGTATTTT,CASSLVEGTSGRAGDTQYF
TRBD2,TRBJ2-7,TRBV6-5,-,14,TGTGCCAGCAGTTACCGGGGGGGGGCCTACGAGCAGTACTTC,CASSYRGGAYEQYF
TRBD2,TRBJ2-1,TRBV30,few,14,TGTGCCTGGAGTATGGGACTAGCGGGAGTTCGGCAGTTCTTC,CAWSMGLAGVRQFF
-,TRBJ2-3,TRBV19,once,15,TGTGCCAGTAGTATCCGGCAGGTTAGCACAGATACGCAGTATTTT,CASSIRQVSTDTQYF
-,TRBJ1-2,TRBV5-6,-,13,TGTGCCAGCAGCTCAAGGGTGGGAGAAGGCTACACCTTC,CASSSRVGEGYTF
-,TRBJ2-5,TRBV29-1,-,12,TGCAGCGTTAAACCCGGCGGGGAGACCCAGTACTTC,CSVKPGGETQYF
TRBD2,TRBJ2-5,TRBV7-8,few,16,TGTGCCAGCAGCTTAGCCGGCGGGGGGGCGGGGGAGACCCAGTACTTC,CASSLAGGGAGETQYF
-,TRBJ2-7,TRBV4-3,-,15,TGCGCCAGCAGCCAAGGTGGCACGGGGATTTACGAGCAGTACTTC,CASSQGGTGIYEQYF
-,TRBJ2-7,TRBV5-4,-,15,TGTGCCAGCAGCTTGGCCGGGGGAATTAGGTACGAGCAGTACTTC,CASSLAGGIRYEQYF
TRBD2,TRBJ2-7,TRBV4-3,once,17,TGCGCCAGCAGCCAAGATTACCGGACTAGCGGGGTCTACGAGCAGTACTTC,CASSQDYRTSGVYEQYF
-,TRBJ1-5,TRBV5-6,few,18,TGTGCCAGCAGCTTTGTCCTGCCCGCCCAAGATAGCGCTCAGCCCCAGCATTTT,CASSFVLPAQDSAQPQHF
-,TRBJ1-2,TRBV6-6,-,16,TGTGCCAGCAGTGGGGGGGGGCTAAAAGGAGACTATGGCTACACCTTC,CASSGGGLKGDYGYTF
TRBD1,TRBJ1-2,TRBV6-5,-,14,TGTGCCAGCAGATCATCGAACCAGGGGGGAGGCTACACCTTC,CASRSSNQGGGYTF
-,TRBJ2-5,TRBV9,-,12,TGTGCCAGCAGCGTAGGGGAGGAGACCCAGTACTTC,CASSVGEETQYF
-,TRBJ1-3,TRBV5-4,-,15,TGTGCCAGCAGCTCTGGCGGAAACAAAGGAAACACCATATATTTT,CASSSGGNKGNTIYF
TRBD1,TRBJ1-1,TRBV6-5,-,15,TGTGCCAGCAGTTTGAATCCAGGGGGCTCTCCTGAAGCTTTCTTT,CASSLNPGGSPEAFF
-,TRBJ2-7,TRBV30,-,11,TGTGCCTGGGGCAGGGCTTACGAGCAGTACTTC,CAWGRAYEQYF
TRBD2,TRBJ2-5,TRBV4-3,-,15,TGCGCCAGCAGCCACAAGCGGGGGGGCCTCGAGACCCAGTACTTC,CASSHKRGGLETQYF
-,TRBJ1-2,TRBV11-2,-,16,TGTGCCAGCAGCTTAGGACCGAGGTATGGAAGCTATGGCTACACCTTC,CASSLGPRYGSYGYTF
TRBD1,TRBJ2-7,TRBV5-1,-,14,TGCGCCAGCAGCTTGTGGGACAGGGACCACGAGCAGTACTTC,CASSLWDRDHEQYF
-,TRBJ2-1,TRBV28,-,16,TGTGCCAGCAGTCCTGAGGCGGCGAGCTCCTACAATGAGCAGTTCTTC,CASSPEAASSYNEQFF
TRBD1,TRBJ2-7,TRBV5-1,-,17,TGCGCCAGCAGCCCCTCCGCCGGGACAGCCGAGCCCTACGAGCAGTACTTC,CASSPSAGTAEPYEQYF
-,TRBJ1-1,TRBV27,-,15,TGTGCCAGCAGTTACCAGGGATTGGGGAACACTGAAGCTTTCTTT,CASSYQGLGNTEAFF
TRBD1,TRBJ1-4,TRBV15,-,15,TGTGCCACCAGCAGAGATCGCTCAGGGGGCGAAAAACTGTTTTTT,CATSRDRSGGEKLFF
-,TRBJ1-1,TRBV4-1,-,15,TGCGCCAGCAGCCCACTTGGGGGCAAGAACACTGAAGCTTTCTTT,CASSPLGGKNTEAFF
TRBD1,TRBJ2-7,TRBV7-2,-,13,TGTGCCAGCAGTTCGGACAGGGAAAACGAGCAGTACTTC,CASSSDRENEQYF
-,TRBJ2-2,TRBV29-1,-,13,TGCAGCGTTGAAGACAGATACACCGGGGAGCTGTTTTTT,CSVEDRYTGELFF
-,TRBJ1-1,TRBV28,few,12,TGTGCCAGCACCCTTACAGGGCTTGGGGCTTTCTTT,CASTLTGLGAFF
-,TRBJ2-3,TRBV6-5,-,14,TGTGCCAGCAGTTTTGGCGGGAGCACAGATACGCAGTATTTT,CASSFGGSTDTQYF
-,TRBJ1-2,TRBV19,-,14,TGTGCCAGTAGTATAGATCCACAGAACTATGGCTACACCTTC,CASSIDPQNYGYTF
-,TRBJ1-2,TRBV12-5,-,15,TGTGCTAGTGGTTTGGCCCTGGACAGATTCTATGGCTACACCTTC,CASGLALDRFYGYTF
TRBD2,TRBJ2-1,TRBV2,-,14,TGTGCCAGCAGAGGACTAGCGGGTCACAATGAGCAGTTCTTC,CASRGLAGHNEQFF
-,TRBJ1-1,TRBV18,once,12,TGTGCCAGCTCGGGCCCGAACACTGAAGCTTTCTTT,CASSGPNTEAFF
TRBD1,TRBJ1-2,TRBV28,-,19,TGTGCCAGCAGGGACACCCCGGGGACAGCTCGAGGACCTAACGATGGCTACACCTTC,CASRDTPGTARGPNDGYTF
TRBD1,TRBJ2-3,TRBV10-3,-,21,TGTGCCATCAGTCCCAAACCACTGACAGGGATGGCGGCCCTGACGTCCGATACGCAGTATTTT,CAISPKPLTGMAALTSDTQYF